A single sample is the source of the 5 T cell receptor beta chains below, sequenced in a study of T cell repertoires in cytomegalovirus infection. TCRdb re-derived calls from the reads in MiXCR, one entry per CDR3 protein. The table lists roughly 630,000 distinct CDR3 sequences, about 24% of them singletons, with 8% in the top ten. The specimen was CD8+ T cells from PBMCs. All receptors derive from a human donor in good health (CMV status not recorded). Some clones in this sample may be carry-over from other donors' samples.

This clonotype was detected only a few times. The chain links TRBV10-3 to TRBJ2-7, with 7 bases identical to TRBD1. CDR3 length: 13 amino acids. With V trimmed by 5 bases and J by 6 bases, 7 bases remained unmatched. Germline CDR1 reads ENHRY; CDR2 reads SYGVKD. CDR3: CAISKPGQPEQYF. CDR3 nucleotides: TGTGCCATCAGTAAACCGGGACAGCCCGAGCAGTACTTC.

V and J are TRBV25-1 and TRBJ2-7, with D perhaps being TRBD1 or TRBD2 (6 bases each). CDR1 and CDR2 (germline): MGHDK, SYGVNS. CDR3 length: 15 residues. V dropped 4 bases and J dropped 6 bases, with 19 bases sitting between them. Written as DNA, the CDR3 is TGTGCCAGCAGTGCCTCTCGGTCGGGGGCGGGCGAGCAGTACTTC. Its translation: CASSASRSGAGEQYF.

This clonotype has at least ten counts. The rearrangement uses TRBV7-9 and TRBJ1-2, with TRBD1 as a possible D gene (6 bases). Trimming stripped 3 bases from V and 3 bases from J, with 11 bases between. The CDR3 spans 14 residues. Germline lookup yields CDR1 SEHNR and CDR2 FQNEAQ (reference sequence). The DNA of the CDR3 is TGTGCCAGCAGCTTTAACAGGGATTACTATGGCTACACCTTC. Amino acid sequence: CASSFNRDYYGYTF.

This clonotype was seen at least ten times. V and J are TRBV6-2 or TRBV6-3 and TRBJ2-2; 7 bases line up with TRBD1. Looked up from germline, CDR1 is MNHEY and CDR2 is SVGEGT. CDR3 length: 16 residues. V gave up 5 bases and J gave up 4 bases; unmatched junction bases: 10. The CDR3 reads CASSPHLGTATGELFF. The CDR3 DNA sequence: TGTGCCAGCAGTCCCCACCTTGGGACAGCCACCGGGGAGCTGTTTTTT.

The table lists this clonotype with a few counts. V is TRBV28 and J is TRBJ1-1, with a tentative D call TRBD1 (5 bases). In germline, CDR1 is MDHEN, CDR2 SYDVKM. V lost 7 bases and J 4 bases, leaving 19 bases between the germline ends. The CDR3 contains 15 residues. The DNA for the CDR3 is TGTGCCAGCACCTTCAGAGGGTACGGGGGCACTGAAGCTTTCTTT. Protein sequence: CASTFRGYGGTEAFF.